The subject of this entry is one T cell receptor (beta chain). The germline V gene encodes CDR1 SNHLY and CDR2 FYNNEI. V shed 2 bases and J shed 3 bases, with 4 bases lying between them. The CDR3 extends over 13 amino acids. The assay was immunoSEQ multiplex PCR, and TCRdb's table has in-frame clones only and misses some. The data contain roughly 88,000 clones, about 89% of them singletons. This entry comes from a study of control samples from healthy donors and cancer patients. The gene calls are TRBV2 and TRBJ1-4; D remains unclear. The material sequenced was blood. The receptor's source is a woman aged 25 to 39 in good health. This CDR3 is CASSEQPNEKLFF. In nucleotides, the CDR3 is TGTGCCAGCAGTGAACAGCCTAATGAAAAACTGTTTTTT.